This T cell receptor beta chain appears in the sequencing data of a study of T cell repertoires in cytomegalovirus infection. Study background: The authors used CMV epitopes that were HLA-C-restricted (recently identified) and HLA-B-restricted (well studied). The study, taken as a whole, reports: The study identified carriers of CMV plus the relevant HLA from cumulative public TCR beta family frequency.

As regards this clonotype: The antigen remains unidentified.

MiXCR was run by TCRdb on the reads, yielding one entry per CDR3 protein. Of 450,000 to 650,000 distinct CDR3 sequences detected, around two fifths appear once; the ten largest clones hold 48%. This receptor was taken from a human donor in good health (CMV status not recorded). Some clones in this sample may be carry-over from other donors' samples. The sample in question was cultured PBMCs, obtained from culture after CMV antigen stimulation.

Written as DNA, the CDR3 is TGTGCCAGCAGCTCAACCGGGACGTCGCAGACCCAGTACTTC. Its translation: CASSSTGTSQTQYF. The chain has TRBV7-2 and TRBJ2-5, with D perhaps given as TRBD1 or TRBD2 (5 bases each). V lost 4 bases and J 6 bases, leaving 15 bases between the germline ends. This CDR3 has 14 amino acids. The germline gives CDR1 SGHTA, CDR2 FQGNSA.